This T cell receptor (beta chain) derives from a study of T cell responses to AZD1222 COVID-19 vaccine. Per the germline V gene, CDR1 is WNHNN and CDR2 is SYGVQD (reference sequence). Between the trimmed V and J ends, which lost 4 bases and 4 bases, there was a span of 11 bases. This CDR3 has 13 amino acids. Assay used: immunoSEQ multiplex PCR; TCRdb lists only in-frame clones, some missing. Found here are about 79,000 clones, more than 75% of them singletons; the top ten hold about 20%. The receptor was isolated from an adult in good health. The chain employs TRBV10-1 and TRBJ2-7, with unresolved D. The source was peripheral blood, collected on day 0 of AZD1222 vaccination. The CDR3 coding sequence is TGCGCCAGCAGTGGCCCCCCAGGATACGAGCAGTACTTC. Protein product: CASSGPPGYEQYF.